The rows below give T cell receptor beta chains drawn from one sample of a study of CD8+ T cells in alopecia areata. Measured with immunoSEQ multiplex PCR; TCRdb has only the in-frame clones, and not every one. This sample yields about 42,000 clones, of which 65% are seen a single time; 20% to 25% belongs to the top ten. The sample here was CD8+ T cells sorted from blood, taken at week 4, from a patient treated with tofacitinib. These receptors all stem from a human donor with alopecia areata. CDR3s include the opening cysteine and the closing phenylalanine or tryptophan. The order of the fields is J gene, V gene, clone size, CDR3 protein. Clone size appears in some rows only: once, few, many, or a class for an expanded clone.

J: TRBJ1-4
V: TRBV7-2
size: few
CDR3: CASSLNGQGRTNEKLFF

J: TRBJ2-1
V: TRBV29-1
size: NA
CDR3: CSVDRDNEQFF

J: TRBJ1-1
V: TRBV29-1
size: NA
CDR3: CSVGQMNTEAFF

J: TRBJ1-2
V: TRBV14
size: NA
CDR3: CASSHPSGLGYTF

J: TRBJ1-5
V: TRBV10-3
size: few
CDR3: CAPHPEKRYQPQHF

J: TRBJ1-1
V: TRBV7-9
size: NA
CDR3: CASSSPGQGYTEAFF

J: TRBJ2-3
V: TRBV29-1
size: NA
CDR3: CSVELVAGALGDTQYF

J: TRBJ2-3
V: TRBV4-3
size: NA
CDR3: CASSRLAGDPRDTQYF

J: TRBJ2-5
V: TRBV27
size: NA
CDR3: CASSLKPFRQETQYF

J: TRBJ1-2
V: TRBV4-3
size: NA
CDR3: CASSQVRGSIWGYTF

J: TRBJ2-7
V: TRBV7-9
size: NA
CDR3: CASSPGGTGAYEQYF

J: TRBJ2-5
V: TRBV7-8
size: NA
CDR3: CASSPTNYLQETQYF

J: TRBJ1-2
V: TRBV7-3
size: NA
CDR3: CASSKGRFNYGYTF

J: TRBJ2-3
V: TRBV2
size: NA
CDR3: CASTEGFGTTDTQYF

J: TRBJ1-1
V: TRBV6-6
size: NA
CDR3: CASSYSGQLNTEAFF

J: TRBJ2-7
V: TRBV4-3
size: NA
CDR3: CASSQDWTSGGIEQYF

J: TRBJ1-1
V: TRBV19
size: few
CDR3: CASSSQGGTEAFF

J: TRBJ1-1
V: TRBV15
size: NA
CDR3: CATRVTTTGGTEAFF